This T cell receptor (beta chain) was found in a study of blood T cell repertoires in COVID-19. Across the whole study: Whether acute or convalescent, the COVID-19 samples came from the United States, Italy and Spain.

V shed 6 bases, J shed 1 base, and the junction held 4 bases outside the gene matches. Germline V gene data show CDR1 as KGHSH and CDR2 as LQKENI. The CDR3 sequence is 14 residues long. Original processing notes: Using reference gene primer amplification, nucleated cell counts were estimated. Some clones are missing from TCRdb's copy, which holds only in-frame ones; the method was immunoSEQ multiplex PCR. V, J and clone size reflect that table, while D and trimming were determined from the DNA. The sample contains approximately 97,000 clones, approximately 82% of which appear only once. The clonotype originates from a man in his fifties or sixties with active or convalescent COVID-19. Input material: peripheral blood. This rearrangement joins TRBV18 to TRBJ1-1; 8 bases fit TRBD1. This CDR3 is CASSQGAQNTEAFF. The CDR3 nucleotides read TGTGCCAGCTCCCAGGGGGCGCAGAACACTGAAGCTTTCTTT.